This TCR beta chain was captured in a study of T cell responses to AZD1222 COVID-19 vaccine. About this clone itself: Its target is unknown.

General study findings and limits: When two AZD1222 doses had been given, Spike-specific TCR breadth and depth rose. Of spike-specific TCRs, nearly half reportedly target regions left unmutated in variants.

Method: immunoSEQ multiplex PCR; TCRdb's copy keeps in-frame clones and lacks some. The sample has over 100,000 clones; 80% to 90% are singletons. V dropped 0 bases and J dropped 2 bases, with 14 bases sitting between them. The length of the CDR3 is 16 residues. In germline, CDR1 is SGHKS, CDR2 YYEKEE (reference sequence). The rearrangement links TRBV5-5 to TRBJ1-2; no reliable D call. The sequenced sample was peripheral blood, obtained 28 days after the second AZD1222 dose. The source of this sequence is an adult who received the AZD1222 COVID-19 vaccine. CDR3 amino acids: CASSLVADGPNYGYTF. CDR3 DNA: TGTGCCAGCAGCTTGGTGGCTGACGGACCGAACTATGGCTACACCTTC.